The 31 T cell receptor beta chains below come from one sample, sequenced in a study of shared clonotypes between healthy human individuals (dated by TCRdb to 2020 to 2021). Library preparation employed the immunoSEQ multiplex PCR assay. TCRdb limited this immuneACCESS table to in-frame rearrangements with V and J called. A share of clones is missing; checked studies link under half to unresolved V genes, and the rest is unexplained. This sample comprises roughly 640,000 clones, roughly 70% of them detected only once. More than 1.5% of the sample lies in the top ten. Specimen: memory CD4+ T cells sorted from blood. The cell subset or site label here, explained by the study, means: CD45RA-negative fraction. All receptors come from a woman between 25 and 40 years old in good health.

The chain links TRBV6-6 to TRBJ2-7; tentatively, D is TRBD1 or TRBD2 (5 bases each). V lost 0 bases and J lost 0, with 9 bases in between. The CDR3 totals 15 residues. From germline, CDR1 is MNHNY and CDR2 SVGAGI (reference sequence). The CDR3 region is CASSYSGPYSYEQYF. The CDR3 DNA is TGTGCCAGCAGTTACTCGGGACCATACTCCTACGAGCAGTACTTC.

The chain has TRBV14 and TRBJ2-5; D unresolved. The tail of the sequence fits TRBJ2-7 better, so the J call may be wrong. The germline V gene encodes CDR1 SGHDN and CDR2 FVKESK. CDR3 length: 13 amino acids. The chain's CDR3 is CASSQGNAYEQYF. CDR3 nucleotide sequence: TGTGCCAGCAGCCAAGGTAACGCCTACGAGCAGTACTTC.

The chain employs TRBV5-1 and TRBJ2-7, with D tentatively TRBD1 (6 bases). The CDR3 contains 15 residues. V lost 0 bases and J lost 2, with 12 bases in between. The V gene's germline CDR1 is SGHRS and CDR2 YFSETQ. The CDR3 coding sequence is TGCGCCAGCAGCTTGGAAGGGGGTCCCCCCTACGAGCAGTACTTC. Translation: CASSLEGGPPYEQYF.

This rearrangement joins TRBV19 to TRBJ2-3; D gene unclear. This CDR3 comprises 15 residues. V dropped 1 base and J dropped 6 bases, with 14 bases sitting between them. Per germline, CDR1 LNHDA and CDR2 SQIVND (reference sequence). The CDR3 sequence: CASSIVWPPRDTQYF. CDR3 in DNA: TGTGCCAGTAGTATAGTTTGGCCACCCAGGGATACGCAGTATTTT.

V gene TRBV28 combines with J gene TRBJ2-2; unclear D gene. The V gene lost 3 bases and the J gene lost 5 bases, with 7 bases spanning the gap. CDR3 size: 13 residues. The V gene's germline CDR1 is MDHEN and CDR2 SYDVKM. CDR3 nucleotides: TGTGCCAGCAGTTTTCATACTACCGGGGAGCTGTTTTTT. This codes for CASSFHTTGELFF.

The chain combines TRBV19 with TRBJ1-2; D is uncertain. V lost 7 bases to trimming and J lost 0 bases, with 18 bases between them. This CDR3 is 16 amino acids long. The V gene's germline CDR1 is LNHDA and CDR2 SQIVND (reference sequence). This CDR3 reads CASNREGGFANYGYTF. DNA for the CDR3: TGTGCCAGTAATAGGGAGGGAGGATTCGCTAACTATGGCTACACCTTC.

The CDR3 is CASSLNGNTEAFF. The CDR3 DNA reads as TGTGCCAGCAGTTTAAACGGGAACACTGAAGCTTTCTTT. The chain employs TRBV27 and TRBJ1-1; no clear D gene. The CDR3 runs to 13 residues. The V end was cut by 2 bases, the J end by 1 base, with 5 bases between. CDR1 is MNHEY and CDR2 is SMNVEV in the germline V gene (reference sequence).

The chain carries TRBV7-2 and TRBJ2-5; no clear D. V was trimmed by 1 base and J by 4 bases, leaving 13 bases between them. Looked up from germline, CDR1 is SGHTA and CDR2 is FQGNSA. The CDR3 has 15 residues. Written as DNA, the CDR3 is TGTGCCAGCAGCTTAGATGGTAGCTATCCAGAGACCCAGTACTTC. This sequence encodes CASSLDGSYPETQYF.

V gene TRBV18 combines with J gene TRBJ2-3; D is perhaps TRBD2 (5 bases). Per germline, CDR1 KGHSH and CDR2 LQKENI. The CDR3 is 14 amino acids. Trimming removed 4 bases from V and 2 bases from J, with 10 bases in between. CDR3 amino acids: CASSHDYTTDTQYF. The CDR3 bases are TGTGCCAGCTCACATGACTACACCACAGATACGCAGTATTTT.

This rearrangement joins TRBV27 to TRBJ1-2; the match to TRBD1 covers 10 bases. V lost 5 bases to trimming and J lost 7 bases; unmatched junction nucleotides: 4. This CDR3 comprises 13 residues. CDR1 is MNHEY and CDR2 is SMNVEV in the germline V gene (reference sequence). This CDR3 reads CASSRTGGVGYTF. CDR3 in DNA: TGTGCCAGCAGTAGGACAGGGGGGGTTGGCTACACCTTC.

The gene calls are TRBV5-1 and TRBJ2-7, with 11 bases lining up with TRBD2. The germline V gene has CDR1 SGHRS and CDR2 YFSETQ. V shed 0 bases, J shed 2 bases, and the junction held 4 bases outside the gene matches. This CDR3 is built from 16 residues. For the CDR3, the DNA is TGCGCCAGCAGCTTGGCACTAGCGGGAGCCACCTACGAGCAGTACTTC. Protein product: CASSLALAGATYEQYF.

This chain links TRBV18 with TRBJ1-5; tentatively, D is TRBD1 (5 bases). In germline, CDR1 is KGHSH, CDR2 LQKENI. This CDR3 is built from 14 residues. V was clipped by 3 bases and J by 2 bases, with 8 bases between them. The CDR3 here is CASSPAGGNQPQHF. The CDR3 DNA reads as TGTGCCAGCTCACCCGCGGGGGGCAATCAGCCCCAGCATTTT.

The chain combines TRBV5-1 with TRBJ2-2; a possible D gene is TRBD2 (6 bases). The ends were cut back, 3 bases at V and 7 bases at J, with 13 bases in the middle. Looked up from germline, CDR1 is SGHRS and CDR2 is YFSETQ. The CDR3 covers 14 residues. CDR3 nucleotide sequence: TGCGCCAGCAGCTCCGGGACGGAGGGCGGGGAGCTGTTTTTT. It is translated as CASSSGTEGGELFF.

This clone appeared a few times. V gene TRBV5-1 combines with J gene TRBJ1-5; weak D call: TRBD1 (6 bases). The CDR3 sequence is 14 residues long. Per germline, CDR1 SGHRS and CDR2 YFSETQ. The germline V and J ends were trimmed by 2 bases and 5 bases, with 11 bases remaining between them. CDR3 DNA sequence: TGCGCCAGCAGCTTAGTGGGGGGCGATCAGCCCCAGCATTTT. Encoded protein: CASSLVGGDQPQHF.

This clone was detected a few times. This chain joins TRBV15 and TRBJ1-1; maybe TRBD1 (5 bases). In germline, CDR1 is LNHNV, CDR2 YYDKDF (reference sequence). V was trimmed by 1 base and J by 0 bases, leaving 12 bases between them. The CDR3 has 16 amino acids. CDR3 nucleotides: TGTGCCACCAGCAGAGGGGGGATCTCCATGAACACTGAAGCTTTCTTT. Translation: CATSRGGISMNTEAFF.

This clone was detected many times. This sequence joins TRBV28 and TRBJ1-5, with a tentative D call TRBD1 (6 bases). The length of the CDR3 is 14 residues. CDR1 and CDR2 (germline): MDHEN, SYDVKM. V was trimmed by 4 bases and J by 4 bases, leaving 11 bases between them. CDR3 in DNA: TGTGCCAGCAGTTACGGGACATTAAATCAGCCCCAGCATTTT. Encoded protein: CASSYGTLNQPQHF.

This chain links TRBV5-1 with TRBJ1-4; D possibly corresponds to TRBD1 (5 bases). The germline CDR1 and CDR2 sequences are SGHRS and YFSETQ. V gave up 2 bases and J gave up 3 bases, with 8 bases separating them. The CDR3 has 14 amino acids. CDR3 region: CASSLTGANEKLFF. CDR3 nucleotides: TGCGCCAGCAGCTTAACAGGAGCTAATGAAAAACTGTTTTTT.

This CDR3 is CASSRPGSSNTEAFF. Here the CDR3 DNA reads TGCGCCAGCAGCCGCCCAGGGTCCTCGAACACTGAAGCTTTCTTT. The rearrangement joins TRBV5-1 to TRBJ1-1; tentatively, D is TRBD1 (5 bases). Germline CDR1 reads SGHRS; CDR2 reads YFSETQ. The CDR3 sequence is 15 residues long. V lost 4 bases, J lost 1 base, and 14 bases lay in between.

This clone was counted once. This chain links TRBV10-2 with TRBJ1-2; D uncertain. The CDR3 runs to 12 residues. V was shortened by 10 bases and J by 3 bases, with 12 bases between the two germline ends. CDR1 is WSHSY and CDR2 is SAAADI in the germline V gene. The CDR3 DNA reads TGCGCCACCAACGGACGGGACTATGGCTACACCTTC. Protein sequence: CATNGRDYGYTF.

This clone came up a few times. V gene TRBV7-6 combines with J gene TRBJ2-3; D is undetermined. The CDR3 is made up of 15 amino acids. Trimming took off 5 bases at V and 2 bases at J, with 14 bases between the two ends. Germline values: CDR1 SGHVS, CDR2 FNYEAQ. CDR3 sequence reads: CASSPRLTPTDTQYF. CDR3 DNA sequence: TGTGCCAGCAGCCCCCGCCTAACTCCCACAGATACGCAGTATTTT.

This chain joins TRBV7-8 and TRBJ1-3; 7 nucleotides match TRBD1. Unmatched junction bases numbered 4, after V lost 1 base and J lost 7 bases. CDR1 and CDR2 (germline): SGHVS, FQNEAQ. This CDR3 spans 14 amino acids. CDR3 DNA: TGTGCCAGCAGCTTAGGTGACAGGGCCAACACCATATATTTT. Encoded protein: CASSLGDRANTIYF.

The genes are TRBV5-4 and TRBJ2-3; no definite D call. Trimming stripped 1 base from V and 7 bases from J, with 10 bases between. Looked up from germline, CDR1 is SGHNT and CDR2 is YYREEE (reference sequence). This CDR3 has 13 amino acids. CDR3 region: CASSLRRSNTQYF. In DNA form, the CDR3 reads TGTGCCAGCAGCTTGCGGCGAAGCAATACGCAGTATTTT. Complete variable domain (other parts from reference TRBV5-4 and TRBJ2-3): ETGVTQSPTHLIKTRGQQVTLRCSSQSGHNTVSWYQQALGQGPQFIFQYYREEENGRGNFPPRFSGLQFPNYSSELNVNALELDDSALYLCASSLRRSNTQYFGPGTRLTVL.

V usage is TRBV14 and J usage is TRBJ2-5, with a possible D match to TRBD2 (5 bases). This CDR3 spans 13 amino acids. Trimming pared 1 base from V and 4 bases from J, leaving 7 bases between. CDR1 SGHDN and CDR2 FVKESK come from the germline V gene. CDR3 nucleotides: TGTGCCAGCAGCCAAGGAGGGTTAGAGACCCAGTACTTC. It encodes CASSQGGLETQYF. The full variable domain, rest sourced from reference TRBV14 and TRBJ2-5, is EAGVTQFPSHSVIEKGQTVTLRCDPISGHDNLYWYRRVMGKEIKFLLHFVKESKQDESGMPNNRFLAERTGGTYSTLKVQPAELEDSGVYFCASSQGGLETQYFGPGTRLLVL.

This chain connects TRBV2 to TRBJ1-3, with D possibly TRBD1 on 5 matching bases. The CDR3 loop spans 15 amino acids. V was cut by 6 bases and J by 0 bases, with 12 bases left in between. Germline assignment: CDR1 SNHLY and CDR2 FYNNEI. CDR3 sequence reads: CASSPMGLSGNTIYF. The CDR3 coding sequence is TGTGCCAGCAGCCCTATGGGGCTCTCTGGAAACACCATATATTTT.

The chain is built from TRBV6-6 and TRBJ1-5; tentative D call: TRBD1 (6 bases). Germline CDR1 is MNHNY and CDR2 is SVGAGI (reference sequence). This CDR3 has 13 residues. Trimming removed 5 bases from V and 6 bases from J, with 11 bases in between. The CDR3, as DNA: TGTGCCAGCAGTCCAGGGGCGGTTCAGCCCCAGCATTTT. Its translation is CASSPGAVQPQHF.

The V call is TRBV4-1, the J call TRBJ2-2; D unclear. Germline CDR1 is MGHRA and CDR2 is YSYEKL. V was shortened by 2 bases and J by 0 bases, with 10 bases between the two germline ends. This CDR3 is built from 16 residues. The CDR3 loop reads CASSQPGVANTGELFF. The CDR3 DNA sequence: TGCGCCAGCAGCCAACCAGGTGTCGCGAACACCGGGGAGCTGTTTTTT.

This clone was counted a single time. The rearrangement joins TRBV28 to TRBJ1-5, with unresolved D. The CDR3 has 17 amino acids. Germline CDR1 and CDR2: MDHEN and SYDVKM. V shed 9 bases and J shed 1 base, with 22 bases lying between them. CDR3 coding DNA: TGTGCCAGTGGGATGGTATCCACCTTCAGCAGCAATCAGCCCCAGCATTTT. This encodes CASGMVSTFSSNQPQHF.

This rearrangement joins TRBV28 to TRBJ1-4; D is unresolved. Germline V gives CDR1 MDHEN, CDR2 SYDVKM. The V and J ends lost 4 bases and 10 bases respectively, with 10 bases between them. This CDR3 spans 12 amino acids. CDR3 loop: CASSSSPPKLFF. In DNA form, the CDR3 reads TGTGCCAGCAGTTCTAGCCCCCCAAAACTGTTTTTT.

V is TRBV5-1 and J is TRBJ2-3; TRBD2 matches 15 bases. CDR1 is SGHRS, CDR2 YFSETQ, per germline. V lost 4 bases, J lost 7 bases, and 4 bases stayed unmatched. This CDR3 is built from 15 residues. The CDR3 region is CASSPGTSGRHTQYF. The CDR3 DNA reads as TGCGCCAGCAGCCCCGGGACTAGCGGGAGGCATACGCAGTATTTT.

The sample holds a few counts of this clone. The chain carries TRBV7-9 and TRBJ2-2, with D possibly being TRBD1 or TRBD2 (5 bases each). From germline, CDR1 is SEHNR and CDR2 FQNEAQ (reference sequence). This CDR3 spans 15 amino acids. The V end lost 4 bases, the J end lost 0 bases, and 9 bases lay between the germline ends. In DNA form, the CDR3 reads TGTGCCAGCAGCTGGGGACGTACGAACACCGGGGAGCTGTTTTTT. The encoded protein is CASSWGRTNTGELFF.

The gene calls are TRBV18 and TRBJ2-7; no clear D. Germline CDR1 KGHSH, CDR2 LQKENI. Trimming cost V 6 bases and J 2 bases, with 8 bases left between them. The CDR3 runs 12 residues. The CDR3 spells CASSLVPYEQYF. The CDR3 nucleotides are TGTGCCAGCTCCCTGGTCCCCTACGAGCAGTACTTC. Complete variable domain (other parts from reference TRBV18 and TRBJ2-7): NAGVMQNPRHLVRRRGQEARLRCSPMKGHSHVYWYRQLPEEGLKFMVYLQKENIIDESGMPKERFSAEFPKEGPSILRIQQVVRGDSAAYFCASSLVPYEQYFGPGTRLTVT.